A selection of T cell receptor beta chains follows, all from one sample in a study of T-cell memory formation after mild COVID-19. From the 5' RACE reads, TCRdb called clonotypes with MiXCR, one entry per CDR3 protein. The data contain fewer than 650,000 distinct CDR3 sequences, 20% to 25% of them singletons. Sequenced input: PBMCs or a T cell subset sorted from them (not recorded which). The receptors were sampled from an adult woman who had mild COVID-19 (a few samples of this study predate the infection). Cell type and time point are not known. CDR3s include the opening cysteine and the closing phenylalanine or tryptophan. Fields, in order: D gene, V gene, J gene, clone size, CDR3 protein, CDR3 DNA. The D gene is left open where the match is weak. Clone size appears in some rows only: once, few, many, or a class for an expanded clone.

TRBD1	TRBV7-9	TRBJ2-2	-	CASRQGFTLNTGELFF	TGTGCCAGTAGACAGGGGTTTACTTTGAACACCGGGGAGCTGTTTTTT
TRBD2	TRBV27	TRBJ2-7	few	CASKEAGGYEQYF	TGTGCCAGCAAGGAAGCGGGAGGATACGAGCAGTACTTC
-	TRBV27	TRBJ1-2	-	CASRYRGAGYGYTF	TGTGCCAGCAGATACCGGGGGGCTGGCTATGGCTACACCTTC
-	TRBV15	TRBJ2-1	-	CATTEARGLNEQFF	TGTGCCACCACTGAGGCGCGGGGATTGAATGAGCAGTTCTTC
-	TRBV24-1	TRBJ2-1	few	CATSDLVRNEQFF	TGTGCCACCAGTGATTTAGTGAGAAATGAGCAGTTCTTC
TRBD1	TRBV4-1	TRBJ1-4	-	CASSQEPAGQGVKEKLFF	TGCGCCAGCAGCCAAGAACCTGCGGGACAGGGGGTTAAGGAAAAACTGTTTTTT
-	TRBV18	TRBJ2-1	few	CASSPPNTGSHYNEQFF	TGTGCCAGCTCACCACCGAACACCGGGAGTCACTACAATGAGCAGTTCTTC
-	TRBV7-8	TRBJ1-4	-	CASSFSTAGFDEKLFF	TGTGCCAGCAGCTTTAGTACTGCAGGGTTCGATGAAAAACTGTTTTTT
-	TRBV24-1	TRBJ2-3	-	CATSRGGRGTDTQYF	TGTGCCACCTCGAGAGGGGGGCGCGGCACAGATACGCAGTATTTT
-	TRBV6-9	TRBJ1-5	-	CASSSTSGNQPQHF	TGTGCCAGCAGTTCCACATCAGGGAATCAGCCCCAGCATTTT
-	TRBV5-1	TRBJ1-1	-	CASSLEGGQEAFF	TGCGCCAGCAGCTTGGAGGGTGGGCAGGAAGCTTTCTTT
-	TRBV27	TRBJ1-5	many	CASSLWGNQPQHF	TGTGCCAGCAGTTTGTGGGGAAATCAGCCCCAGCATTTT
-	TRBV6-6	TRBJ2-5	few	CASSYDGGLGETQYF	TGTGCCAGCAGTTACGACGGTGGGTTAGGGGAGACCCAGTACTTC
-	TRBV10-3	TRBJ2-1	-	CAIGGRTNHNEQFF	TGTGCCATCGGGGGGAGGACTAACCACAATGAGCAGTTCTTC
-	TRBV6-5	TRBJ2-5	few	CASSYSWVATQYF	TGTGCCAGCAGTTACTCCTGGGTAGCGACCCAGTACTTC
-	TRBV19	TRBJ2-5	-	CASASGDTGGETQYF	TGTGCCAGTGCCTCCGGGGACACCGGGGGAGAGACCCAGTACTTC
-	TRBV4-1	TRBJ2-5	-	CASSQDGRGQETQYF	TGCGCCAGCAGCCAAGATGGAAGAGGCCAAGAGACCCAGTACTTC
-	TRBV7-9	TRBJ1-2	few	CASSFRVAGSYGYTF	TGTGCCAGCAGCTTTAGGGTTGCAGGTTCCTATGGCTACACCTTC
TRBD2	TRBV7-2	TRBJ2-1	many	CASRFSGGLDNEQFF	TGTGCCAGCAGGTTTAGCGGGGGACTTGACAATGAGCAGTTCTTC
-	TRBV5-1	TRBJ1-2	-	CASKLGSNYGYTF	TGCGCCAGCAAGCTTGGGAGTAACTATGGCTACACCTTC
TRBD1	TRBV3-1	TRBJ1-1	-	CASSHEGTGNTEAFF	TGTGCCAGCAGTCATGAAGGGACAGGAAACACTGAAGCTTTCTTT
-	TRBV7-3	TRBJ2-6	few	CASSLGREYGANVLTF	TGTGCCAGCAGCCTGGGCAGGGAATATGGGGCCAACGTCCTGACTTTC
-	TRBV29-1	TRBJ2-7	-	CSVVEGTYEQYF	TGCAGCGTCGTTGAGGGGACTTACGAGCAGTACTTC
-	TRBV5-1	TRBJ1-2	few	CASSSDSPDYGYTF	TGCGCCAGCAGCTCGGACAGTCCGGACTATGGCTACACCTTC
-	TRBV5-6	TRBJ2-1	few	CASSADGGPHEWNEQFF	TGTGCCAGCAGCGCCGATGGGGGCCCCCATGAGTGGAATGAGCAGTTCTTC
-	TRBV3-1	TRBJ2-6	-	CASSLPGASSGANVLTF	TGTGCCAGCAGCCTGCCCGGGGCTAGCTCTGGGGCCAACGTCCTGACTTTC
-	TRBV20-1	TRBJ1-2	-	CSAISGDRNYGYTF	TGCAGTGCAATAAGCGGCGACAGGAACTATGGCTACACCTTC
TRBD1	TRBV6-2/TRBV6-3	TRBJ2-1	few	CASSWGQGGIYNEQFF	TGTGCCAGCAGTTGGGGACAGGGGGGAATCTACAATGAGCAGTTCTTC
-	TRBV18	TRBJ2-7	few	CASSPSLGRESEQYF	TGTGCCAGCTCACCATCACTGGGCAGGGAAAGCGAGCAGTACTTC
-	TRBV7-8	TRBJ2-1	few	CASSRTGPSLVEQFF	TGTGCCAGCAGCCGGACTGGCCCAAGTTTGGTTGAGCAGTTCTTC
-	TRBV7-9	TRBJ1-6	many	CASSLGLRDGQPLHF	TGTGCCAGCAGCTTAGGCCTCCGGGATGGGCAACCCCTCCACTTT
-	TRBV29-1	TRBJ1-5	few	CSVSRGLEGQPQHF	TGCAGCGTGTCCAGGGGTTTGGAGGGCCAGCCCCAGCATTTT
-	TRBV24-1	TRBJ2-3	-	CATSDPSRVITDTQYF	TGTGCCACCAGTGATCCTTCGAGGGTGATCACAGATACGCAGTATTTT
TRBD1	TRBV11-2	TRBJ2-7	few	CASSSPRDRGHLNYEQYF	TGTGCCAGCAGCTCGCCGCGGGACAGGGGGCATTTGAATTACGAGCAGTACTTC
-	TRBV7-9	TRBJ1-1	-	CASSLGGGTGNTEAFF	TGTGCCAGCAGCTTAGGGGGAGGGACGGGTAACACTGAAGCTTTCTTT
-	TRBV7-2	TRBJ2-3	many	CASSRRDPNTDTQYF	TGTGCCAGCAGCCGCCGGGACCCAAACACAGATACGCAGTATTTT
TRBD2	TRBV5-4	TRBJ2-2	-	CASSRTSGGRGELFF	TGTGCCAGCAGCCGGACTAGCGGGGGTCGGGGGGAGCTGTTTTTT
-	TRBV12-3/TRBV12-4	TRBJ1-5	few	CASRRTGNQPQHF	TGTGCCAGCAGGAGGACAGGCAATCAGCCCCAGCATTTT
TRBD1	TRBV18	TRBJ1-1	-	CASSLGTGFTEAFF	TGTGCCAGCTCACTCGGGACAGGGTTTACTGAAGCTTTCTTT
TRBD2	TRBV11-2	TRBJ2-5	-	CASREPGLLPETQYF	TGTGCCAGCAGAGAACCGGGACTACTCCCTGAGACCCAGTACTTC